Presented here are 20 T cell receptor beta chains from one specimen sequenced in a study of shared clonotypes between healthy human individuals. Repertoires were generated with immunoSEQ multiplex PCR, while TCRdb's copy carries only in-frame clones and drops some. The repertoire consists of 2 million to 3 million clones, with 93% occurring once and the leading ten covering about 0.38%. The sequenced sample was naive CD4+ T cells from PBMCs. As to subset: CD45RA+ positively selected. These receptors were taken from a man between 18 and 35 years old in good health. Some clones in this sample may be carry-over from other donors' samples.

The CDR3 loop is CATSRVGGEAFF. In DNA form, the CDR3 reads TGTGCCACCAGCAGAGTCGGGGGTGAAGCTTTCTTT. This chain links TRBV15 with TRBJ1-1; TRBD1 is a possible D gene (5 bases). The CDR3 has 12 residues. With 1 base removed from V and 7 bases from J, the gap between germline ends came to 7 bases. Germline CDR1 is LNHNV and CDR2 is YYDKDF (reference sequence).

To note about this clone: Germline and junction disagree at one end, which may indicate a read error. The gene calls are TRBV19 and TRBJ1-5; tentatively, D is TRBD1 (6 bases). This CDR3 contains 18 residues. Germline CDR1 LNHDA, CDR2 SQIVND (reference sequence). In DNA, the CDR3 is TGTGCCAGTAGTATGGTGATCGGGGGCAGGGGCGGCAACCAGCCCCAGCATTTT. It translates to CASSMVIGGRGGNQPQHF.

The chain recombines TRBV27 with TRBJ2-1, with 13 bases lining up with TRBD2. The CDR3 has 16 amino acids. The V segment lost 5 bases and the J segment 4 bases; nucleotides outside the gene matches: 5. The germline gives CDR1 MNHEY, CDR2 SMNVEV (reference sequence). The CDR3 loop reads CASSRTSGSPYNEQFF. The CDR3 bases are TGTGCCAGCAGTCGGACTAGCGGGAGCCCGTACAATGAGCAGTTCTTC.

The count of this clone is one. V and J are TRBV5-5 and TRBJ2-7; D remains ambiguous. Trimming stripped 0 bases from V and 1 base from J, with 11 bases between. Germline values: CDR1 SGHKS, CDR2 YYEKEE (reference sequence). The CDR3 runs 15 residues. As DNA, the CDR3 is TGTGCCAGCAGCTTGGCCCCGGTAGGATCCTACGAGCAGTACTTC. Translation gives CASSLAPVGSYEQYF.

This rearrangement joins TRBV14 to TRBJ2-2; D tentatively reads TRBD1 or TRBD2 (5 bases each). In germline, CDR1 is SGHDN, CDR2 FVKESK. V was pared by 0 bases and J by 4 bases, with 9 bases between. This CDR3 comprises 15 residues. The CDR3 nucleotides are TGTGCCAGCAGCCAAGAATACGGGACCACCGGGGAGCTGTTTTTT. This sequence encodes CASSQEYGTTGELFF.

The chain joins TRBV30 to TRBJ2-2; no reliable D call. The germline gives CDR1 GTSNPN, CDR2 SVGIG (reference sequence). This CDR3 has 13 residues. V was clipped by 3 bases and J by 1 base, with 6 bases between them. The CDR3 region has the DNA TGTGCCTGGAGAGGTGTGAACACCGGGGAGCTGTTTTTT. This gives the protein CAWRGVNTGELFF.

The chain has TRBV19 and TRBJ2-5, with D hard to call. Trimming took 5 bases from V and 5 from J, leaving 6 bases between them. The CDR3 covers 11 residues. Germline V CDR1 and CDR2: LNHDA, SQIVND (reference sequence). CDR3 in amino acids: CASSYGETQYF. The CDR3 DNA sequence: TGTGCCAGTAGTTACGGGGAGACCCAGTACTTC.

The J gene is TRBJ2-1, the V gene TRBV28; D is perhaps TRBD1 (5 bases). Trimming pared 3 bases from V and 7 bases from J, leaving 13 bases between. CDR1 MDHEN and CDR2 SYDVKM come from the germline V gene. The CDR3 covers 14 residues. The CDR3 DNA reads as TGTGCCAGCAGTTTTCATCAGGGAAGGAATGAGCAGTTCTTC. Its translation: CASSFHQGRNEQFF.

V gene TRBV9 combines with J gene TRBJ1-2, with TRBD1 matching over 8 bases. Germline V gives CDR1 SGDLS, CDR2 YYNGEE. J gave up 7 bases and V 3 bases, and 5 bases lay outside the gene matches. CDR3 length: 13 amino acids. The CDR3 is CASSEDRGGGYTF. In nucleotides, the CDR3 is TGTGCCAGCAGCGAAGACAGGGGCGGTGGCTACACCTTC.

The chain recombines TRBV5-1 with TRBJ2-3; D not certain. The CDR3 totals 15 residues. With 0 bases removed from V and 1 base from J, the gap between germline ends came to 9 bases. Germline CDR1 and CDR2: SGHRS and YFSETQ. CDR3 sequence reads: CASSLEHGGTDTQYF. The CDR3 nucleotides are TGCGCCAGCAGCTTGGAGCACGGCGGCACAGATACGCAGTATTTT.

This rearrangement joins TRBV10-3 to TRBJ2-5, with 10 bases that match TRBD2. CDR1 is ENHRY, CDR2 SYGVKD, per germline. This CDR3 is 16 amino acids long. The V and J ends lost 0 bases and 7 bases, in that order; junction bases with no gene match: 8. This chain's CDR3 is CAISESSSGSRGTQYF. As DNA, the CDR3 is TGTGCCATCAGTGAGTCGTCTAGCGGGAGTAGGGGGACCCAGTACTTC.

The chain couples TRBV12-5 to TRBJ2-2; TRBD2 agrees at 13 bases. Germline CDR1 reads LGHNT; CDR2 reads FRNRAP. The CDR3 runs to 17 residues. V shed 5 bases, J shed 1 base, and the junction held 4 bases outside the gene matches. The CDR3 DNA is TGTGCTAGTGGTGGGACTAGCGGGGATGTGAACACCGGGGAGCTGTTTTTT. Encoded protein: CASGGTSGDVNTGELFF.

The chain has TRBV7-2 and TRBJ1-3; 8 positions agree with TRBD1. The germline V gene has CDR1 SGHTA and CDR2 FQGNSA. The V gene end was trimmed by 2 bases and the J gene end by 3 bases; junction bases not matched to a gene: 3. This CDR3 spans 15 amino acids. CDR3 DNA: TGTGCCAGCAGCTTACAGGGGGCGTTTGGAAACACCATATATTTT. Its protein product is CASSLQGAFGNTIYF.

The genes are TRBV5-4 and TRBJ2-2; TRBD2 agrees at 7 bases. V shed 3 bases and J 1 base; nucleotides not matched to a gene: 3. This CDR3 has 15 amino acids. Germline V gene data show CDR1 as SGHNT and CDR2 as YYREEE (reference sequence). For the CDR3, the DNA is TGTGCCAGCAGCTCCGGGACTAAGAACACCGGGGAGCTGTTTTTT. Its protein is CASSSGTKNTGELFF.

The rearrangement uses TRBV28 and TRBJ1-3; D remains ambiguous. The V gene lost 6 bases and the J gene lost 0 bases, with 15 bases spanning the gap. Germline CDR1 reads MDHEN; CDR2 reads SYDVKM. The CDR3 spans 16 residues. In nucleotides, the CDR3 is TGTGCCAGCAGCCCGGTTCGCATTAGCTCTGGAAACACCATATATTTT. Encoded protein: CASSPVRISSGNTIYF. Filled out from reference TRBV28 and TRBJ1-3, the complete variable domain reads DVKVTQSSRYLVKRTGEKVFLECVQDMDHENMFWYRQDPGLGLRLIYFSYDVKMKEKGDIPEGYSVSREKKERFSLILESASTNQTSMYLCASSPVRISSGNTIYFGEGSWLTVV.

This clone has a single count. Other DNA sequences within the sample encode an identical CDR3. The chain joins TRBV6-5 to TRBJ2-7; a possible D gene is TRBD2 (5 bases). This CDR3 spans 11 amino acids. V was pared by 6 bases and J by 4 bases, with 7 bases between. Germline V gene lookup returns CDR1 MNHEY and CDR2 SVGAGI. The CDR3 nucleotides are TGTGCCAGCAGGGGAGTATACGAGCAGTACTTC. Its protein is CASRGVYEQYF.

The rearrangement joins TRBV5-1 to TRBJ2-6; D is undetermined. The germline V and J ends were trimmed by 0 bases and 2 bases, with 3 bases remaining between them. The V gene's germline CDR1 is SGHRS and CDR2 YFSETQ. This CDR3 has 14 residues. Here the CDR3 DNA reads TGCGCCAGCAGCTTGGCCCCTGGGGCCAACGTCCTGACTTTC. Protein: CASSLAPGANVLTF.

This rearrangement joins TRBV11-2 to TRBJ2-3; D unclear. Trimming took off 2 bases at V and 6 bases at J, with 3 bases between the two ends. The CDR3 covers 11 residues. Germline-derived CDR1 and CDR2 are SGHAT and FQNNGV. The CDR3 DNA reads as TGTGCCAGCAGCTTACCCGATACGCAGTATTTT. Its translation: CASSLPDTQYF.

CDR3 amino acids: CASSWGTSEYNEQFF. The DNA for the CDR3 is TGTGCCAGCAGCTGGGGGACTAGCGAATACAATGAGCAGTTCTTC. The chain joins TRBV5-4 to TRBJ2-1, with TRBD2 matching 10 bases. Germline V gene data show CDR1 as SGHNT and CDR2 as YYREEE (reference sequence). V lost 3 bases, J lost 4 bases, and 4 bases stayed unmatched. CDR3 size: 15 residues. Combining the CDR3 with reference TRBV5-4 and TRBJ2-1 gives the whole variable domain ETGVTQSPTHLIKTRGQQVTLRCSSQSGHNTVSWYQQALGQGPQFIFQYYREEENGRGNFPPRFSGLQFPNYSSELNVNALELDDSALYLCASSWGTSEYNEQFFGPGTRLTVL.

Notes on this clone: This sample also contains other DNA sequences that code for the same CDR3. The chain has TRBV4-2 and TRBJ2-7; 12 bases agree with TRBD2. The trim removed 2 bases at V and 2 bases at J, leaving 1 base unmatched. The CDR3 has 15 residues. Per germline, CDR1 LGHNA and CDR2 YNFKEQ. The CDR3 nucleotides are TGTGCCAGCAGCCAACCTAGCGGGAGGGCCTACGAGCAGTACTTC. Amino acids: CASSQPSGRAYEQYF.